The rows below give T cell receptor beta chains drawn from one sample of a study of blood T cell repertoires in COVID-19. The protocol was immunoSEQ multiplex PCR, while the TCRdb copy is restricted to in-frame clones and leaves out a portion. The sample lists around 300,000 clones, approximately 87% seen once, with 5.3% in the top ten. Sequencing input: PBMCs or T cells enriched from blood (not recorded which). All receptors derive from a woman aged 30 to 39 who had recovered from COVID-19. CDR3s include the opening cysteine and the closing phenylalanine or tryptophan. A D gene is named only where the DNA matches it firmly. Rows may omit the clone size; those that give it use once, few, many or a size class.

D gene	J gene	V gene	clone size	CDR3 protein	CDR3 DNA
TRBD1	TRBJ1-2	TRBV10-3	-	CAISDIGQVYNYGYTF	TGTGCCATCAGTGATATCGGACAGGTGTACAACTATGGCTACACCTTC
-	TRBJ2-3	TRBV3-1/TRBV3-2	-	CASSTRLGRANF	TGTGCCAGCAGCACACGACTAGGCCGGGCCAATTTT
-	TRBJ1-6	TRBV7-9	-	CASSPRYNSPLHF	TGTGCCAGCAGCCCTAGGTATAATTCACCCCTCCACTTT
-	TRBJ1-5	TRBV7-3	-	CASSTRGLSNQPQHF	TGTGCCAGCAGCACCAGGGGTCTTAGCAATCAGCCCCAGCATTTT
-	TRBJ1-4	TRBV7-9	-	CASSSRSEEKLFF	TGTGCCAGCAGCTCTCGGTCGGAGGAAAAACTGTTTTTT
-	TRBJ2-1	TRBV6-5	-	CASNSRFSGEQFF	TGTGCCTCAAACTCGAGGTTTTCGGGAGAGCAGTTCTTC
TRBD1	TRBJ1-2	TRBV6-2/TRBV6-3	-	CASSYDSPGQGEGYTF	TGTGCCAGCAGTTACGATTCTCCTGGACAGGGAGAAGGCTACACCTTC
-	TRBJ1-5	TRBV4-2	-	CASSQDVSRNSPHF	TGTGCCAGCAGCCAAGATGTATCGAGGAATTCGCCGCATTTT
-	TRBJ1-5	TRBV3-1/TRBV3-2	-	CASSQDRRANQPQHF	TGTGCCAGCAGCCAAGACAGGCGGGCTAATCAGCCCCAGCATTTT
TRBD1	TRBJ2-3	TRBV27	-	CASSQQTGGSRTDTQYF	TGTGCCAGCAGTCAACAAACAGGGGGCTCCCGCACAGATACGCAGTATTTT
-	TRBJ1-4	TRBV6-1	-	CASSVGSSSGGEKLFF	TGTGCCAGCAGTGTGGGGTCCTCCAGTGGGGGCGAAAAACTGTTTTTT
-	TRBJ2-1	TRBV12-3/TRBV12-4	few	CASMSQGRGEQFF	TGTGCCAGCATGTCGCAGGGAAGGGGTGAGCAGTTCTTC
TRBD2	TRBJ2-2	TRBV4-2	-	CASSRILAGNTGELFF	TGTGCCAGCAGCCGGATACTAGCGGGGAACACCGGGGAGCTGTTTTTT
TRBD1	TRBJ2-7	TRBV28	-	CASSLGQGREQYF	TGTGCCAGCAGTTTAGGACAGGGGAGGGAGCAGTACTTC
TRBD1	TRBJ1-1	TRBV10-3	-	CAIRPGTGGRGGTEAFF	TGTGCCATCCGCCCCGGGACAGGGGGCCGAGGCGGCACTGAAGCTTTCTTT
TRBD1	TRBJ1-4	TRBV7-9	-	CASSHWTGPNEKLFF	TGTGCCAGCAGCCACTGGACAGGGCCAAATGAAAAACTGTTTTTT
TRBD1	TRBJ1-4	TRBV7-8	-	CASSLGTGYEKLFF	TGTGCCAGCAGCTTAGGGACAGGATATGAAAAACTGTTTTTT
TRBD2	TRBJ2-4	TRBV2	-	CASSEKVAGTKNIQYF	TGTGCCAGCAGTGAGAAGGTAGCGGGGACCAAAAACATTCAGTACTTC
TRBD1	TRBJ1-6	TRBV19	-	CASSALPRGRGSPLHF	TGTGCCAGTAGTGCCCTCCCCAGGGGGCGCGGGTCACCCCTCCACTTT
TRBD1	TRBJ2-2	TRBV10-2	-	CASSDRGFGTGELFF	TGCGCCAGCAGCGACAGGGGGTTCGGCACCGGGGAGCTGTTTTTT
TRBD1	TRBJ2-5	TRBV5-4	-	CASSSGQEETQYF	TGTGCCAGCAGCTCCGGACAGGAAGAGACCCAGTACTTC
-	TRBJ1-1	TRBV6-2/TRBV6-3	-	CASSGLQNPPEAFF	TGTGCCAGCAGCGGTCTACAGAACCCTCCTGAAGCTTTCTTT
-	TRBJ1-2	TRBV6-5	once	CASRDQTRRNYGYTF	TGTGCCAGCAGGGATCAGACACGGAGGAACTATGGCTACACCTTC
-	TRBJ1-4	TRBV21-1	-	CASSSKDRVRREKLFF	TGTGCCAGCAGCTCTAAGGACAGGGTAAGACGGGAAAAACTGTTTTTT
-	TRBJ1-1	TRBV5-1	-	CATSLGADLEAFF	TGCGCCACCTCATTGGGAGCCGACTTGGAAGCTTTCTTT
TRBD2	TRBJ2-3	TRBV6-1	-	CASSGLLRGVRTDTQYF	TGTGCCAGCAGTGGGCTACTACGGGGGGTGCGCACAGATACGCAGTATTTT
-	TRBJ2-7	TRBV11-1	-	CASSLRLAGYEQYF	TGTGCCAGCAGCTTGAGGCTAGCCGGATACGAGCAGTACTTC
-	TRBJ2-7	TRBV19	-	CASSAGQPYEQYF	TGTGCCAGTAGTGCGGGACAGCCCTACGAGCAGTACTTC
-	TRBJ1-5	TRBV10-3	-	CAISEVESYNQPQHF	TGTGCCATCAGTGAGGTCGAGTCCTACAATCAGCCCCAGCATTTT